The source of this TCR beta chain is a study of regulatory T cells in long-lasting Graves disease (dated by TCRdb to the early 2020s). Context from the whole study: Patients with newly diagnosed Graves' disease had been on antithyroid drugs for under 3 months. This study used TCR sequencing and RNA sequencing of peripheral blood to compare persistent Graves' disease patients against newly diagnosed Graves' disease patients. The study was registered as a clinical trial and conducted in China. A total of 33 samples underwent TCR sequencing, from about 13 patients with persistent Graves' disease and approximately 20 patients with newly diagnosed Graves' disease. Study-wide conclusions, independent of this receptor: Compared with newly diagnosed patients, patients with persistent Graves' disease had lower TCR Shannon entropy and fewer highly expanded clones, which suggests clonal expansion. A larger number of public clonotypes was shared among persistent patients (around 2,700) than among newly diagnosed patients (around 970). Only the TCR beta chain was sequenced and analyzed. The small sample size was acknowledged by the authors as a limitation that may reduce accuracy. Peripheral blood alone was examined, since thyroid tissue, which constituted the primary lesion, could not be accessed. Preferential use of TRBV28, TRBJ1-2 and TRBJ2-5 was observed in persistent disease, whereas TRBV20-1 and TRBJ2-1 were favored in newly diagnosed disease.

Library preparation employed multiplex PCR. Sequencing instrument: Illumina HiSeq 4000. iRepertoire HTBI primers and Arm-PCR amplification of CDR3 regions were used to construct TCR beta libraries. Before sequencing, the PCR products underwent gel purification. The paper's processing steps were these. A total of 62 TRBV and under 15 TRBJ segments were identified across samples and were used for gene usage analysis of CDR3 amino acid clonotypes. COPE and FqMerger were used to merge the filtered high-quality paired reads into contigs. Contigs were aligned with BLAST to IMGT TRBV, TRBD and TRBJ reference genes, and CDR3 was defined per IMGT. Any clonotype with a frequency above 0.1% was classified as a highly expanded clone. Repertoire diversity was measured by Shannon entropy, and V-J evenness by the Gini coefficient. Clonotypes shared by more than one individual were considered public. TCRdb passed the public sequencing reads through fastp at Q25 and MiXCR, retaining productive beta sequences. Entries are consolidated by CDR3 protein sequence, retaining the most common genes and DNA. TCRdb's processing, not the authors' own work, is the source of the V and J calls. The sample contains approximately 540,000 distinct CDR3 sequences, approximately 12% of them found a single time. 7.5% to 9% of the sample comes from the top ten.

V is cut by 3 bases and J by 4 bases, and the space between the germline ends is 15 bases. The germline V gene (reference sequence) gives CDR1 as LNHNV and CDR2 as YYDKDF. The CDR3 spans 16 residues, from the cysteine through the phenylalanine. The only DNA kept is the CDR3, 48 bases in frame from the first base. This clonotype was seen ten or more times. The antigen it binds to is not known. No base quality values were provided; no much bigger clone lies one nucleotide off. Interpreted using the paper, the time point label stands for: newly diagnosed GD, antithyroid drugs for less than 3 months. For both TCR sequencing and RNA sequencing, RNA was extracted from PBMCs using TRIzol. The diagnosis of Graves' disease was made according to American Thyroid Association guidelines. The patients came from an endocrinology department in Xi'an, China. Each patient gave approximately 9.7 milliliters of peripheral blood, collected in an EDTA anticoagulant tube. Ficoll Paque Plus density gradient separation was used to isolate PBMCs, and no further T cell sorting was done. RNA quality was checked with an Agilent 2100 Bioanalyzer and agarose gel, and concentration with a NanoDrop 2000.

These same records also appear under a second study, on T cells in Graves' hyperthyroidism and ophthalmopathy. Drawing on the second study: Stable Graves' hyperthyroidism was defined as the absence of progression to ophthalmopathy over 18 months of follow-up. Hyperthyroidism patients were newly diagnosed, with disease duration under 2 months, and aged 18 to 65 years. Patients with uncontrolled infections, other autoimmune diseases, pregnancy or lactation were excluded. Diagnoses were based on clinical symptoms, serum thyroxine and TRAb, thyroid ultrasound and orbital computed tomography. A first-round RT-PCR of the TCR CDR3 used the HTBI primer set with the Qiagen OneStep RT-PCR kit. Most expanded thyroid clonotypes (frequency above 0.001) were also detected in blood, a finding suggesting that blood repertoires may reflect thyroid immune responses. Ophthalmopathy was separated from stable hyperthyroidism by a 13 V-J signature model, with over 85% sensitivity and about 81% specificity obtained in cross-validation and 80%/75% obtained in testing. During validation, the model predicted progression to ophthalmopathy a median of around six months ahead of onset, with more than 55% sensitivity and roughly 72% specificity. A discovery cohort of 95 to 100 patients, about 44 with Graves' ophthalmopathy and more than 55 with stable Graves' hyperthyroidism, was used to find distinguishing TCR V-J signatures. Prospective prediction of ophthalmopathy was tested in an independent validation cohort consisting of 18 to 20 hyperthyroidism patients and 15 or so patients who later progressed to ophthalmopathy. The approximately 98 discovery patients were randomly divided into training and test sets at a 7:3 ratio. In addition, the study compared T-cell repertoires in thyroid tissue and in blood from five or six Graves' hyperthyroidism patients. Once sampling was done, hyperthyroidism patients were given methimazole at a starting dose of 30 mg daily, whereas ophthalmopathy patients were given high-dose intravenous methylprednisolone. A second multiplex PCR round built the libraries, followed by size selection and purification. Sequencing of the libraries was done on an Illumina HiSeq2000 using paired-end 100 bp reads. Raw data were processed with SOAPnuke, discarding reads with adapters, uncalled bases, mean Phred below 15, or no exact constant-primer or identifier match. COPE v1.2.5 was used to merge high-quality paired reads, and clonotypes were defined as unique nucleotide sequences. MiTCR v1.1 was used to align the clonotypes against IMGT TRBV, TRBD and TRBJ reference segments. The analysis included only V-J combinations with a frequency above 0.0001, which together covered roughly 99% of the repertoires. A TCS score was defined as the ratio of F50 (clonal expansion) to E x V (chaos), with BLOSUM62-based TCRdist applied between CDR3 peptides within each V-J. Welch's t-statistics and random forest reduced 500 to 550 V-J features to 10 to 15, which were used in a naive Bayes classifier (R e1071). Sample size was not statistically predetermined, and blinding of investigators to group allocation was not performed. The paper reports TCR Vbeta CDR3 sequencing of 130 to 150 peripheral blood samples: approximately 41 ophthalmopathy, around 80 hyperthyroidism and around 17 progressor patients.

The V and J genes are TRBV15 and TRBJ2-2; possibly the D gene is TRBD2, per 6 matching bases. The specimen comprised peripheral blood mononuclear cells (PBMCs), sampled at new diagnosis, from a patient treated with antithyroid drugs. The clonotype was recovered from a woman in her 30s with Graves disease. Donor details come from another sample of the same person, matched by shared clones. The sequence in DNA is TGTGCCACCAGCAGGGAGGGCGGGCTGGGCACCGGGGAGCTGTTTTTT. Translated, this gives CATSREGGLGTGELFF.